This T cell receptor beta chain derives from a study of Graves' ophthalmopathy and Graves' hyperthyroidism. Study observations and caveats: Blood contained most expanded thyroid clonotypes exceeding 0.001 frequency.

In its sample, this clonotype was seen many times. The target antigen is unknown. Amplification of the TCR beta CDR3 regions used RNA transcripts (as template). HTBI-primed RT-PCR formed the first round, and a multiplex PCR formed the second. Via MiXCR, TCRdb re-called the multiplex PCR reads, giving one row per CDR3 protein. Found here are around 600,000 distinct CDR3 sequences, about 41% of them singletons; the top ten hold more than 2.5%. Germline V gives CDR1 LNHDA, CDR2 SQIVND (reference sequence). V gave up 5 bases and J gave up 6 bases; unmatched junction bases: 10. The CDR3 runs to 15 residues.

The chain links TRBV19 to TRBJ1-5, with 7 bases fitting TRBD1. This clonotype originated in an adult man with Graves' ophthalmopathy. The source material was peripheral blood. The CDR3 sequence: CASSEDRMPGQPQHF. CDR3 in DNA: TGTGCCAGTAGTGAGGACAGGATGCCAGGTCAGCCCCAGCATTTT.